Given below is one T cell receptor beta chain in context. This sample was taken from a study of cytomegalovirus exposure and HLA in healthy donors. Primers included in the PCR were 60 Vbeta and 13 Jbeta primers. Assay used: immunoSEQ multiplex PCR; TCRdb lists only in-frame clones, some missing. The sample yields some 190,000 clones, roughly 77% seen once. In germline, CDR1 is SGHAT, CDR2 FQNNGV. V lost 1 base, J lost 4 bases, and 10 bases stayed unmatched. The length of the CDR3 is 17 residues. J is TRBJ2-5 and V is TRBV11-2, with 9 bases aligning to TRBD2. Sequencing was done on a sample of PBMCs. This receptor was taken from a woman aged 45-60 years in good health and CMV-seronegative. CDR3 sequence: CASSLVAGGPRGETQYF. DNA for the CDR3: TGTGCCAGCAGCTTAGTGGCGGGAGGGCCAAGGGGAGAGACCCAGTACTTC.